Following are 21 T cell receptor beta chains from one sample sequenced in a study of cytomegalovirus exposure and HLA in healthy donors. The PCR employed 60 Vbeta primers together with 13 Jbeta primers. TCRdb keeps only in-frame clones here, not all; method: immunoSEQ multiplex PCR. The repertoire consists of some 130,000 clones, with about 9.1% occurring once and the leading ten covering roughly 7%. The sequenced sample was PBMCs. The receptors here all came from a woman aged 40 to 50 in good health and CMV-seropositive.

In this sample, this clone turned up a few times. The CDR3 DNA follows: TGTGCCAGCAGCCCACTAGCGGGGGGCTGGAATGAGCAGTTCTTC. Protein product: CASSPLAGGWNEQFF. V and J are TRBV14 and TRBJ2-1; 12 nucleotides align to TRBD2. The J segment lost 7 bases and the V segment lost 4 bases, leaving 5 bases of the junction unmatched. Per the germline V gene, CDR1 is SGHDN and CDR2 is FVKESK. CDR3 length: 15 residues. Based on the CDR3 plus reference TRBV14 and TRBJ2-1, the full variable domain is EAGVTQFPSHSVIEKGQTVTLRCDPISGHDNLYWYRRVMGKEIKFLLHFVKESKQDESGMPNNRFLAERTGGTYSTLKVQPAELEDSGVYFCASSPLAGGWNEQFFGPGTRLTVL.

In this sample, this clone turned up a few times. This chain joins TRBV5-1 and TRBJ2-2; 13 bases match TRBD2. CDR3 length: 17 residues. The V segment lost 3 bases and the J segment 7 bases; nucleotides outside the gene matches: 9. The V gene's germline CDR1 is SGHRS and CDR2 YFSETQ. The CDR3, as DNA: TGCGCCAGCAGCTCTTGGACTAGCGGGGGCCGGGTCGGGGAGCTGTTTTTT. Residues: CASSSWTSGGRVGELFF.

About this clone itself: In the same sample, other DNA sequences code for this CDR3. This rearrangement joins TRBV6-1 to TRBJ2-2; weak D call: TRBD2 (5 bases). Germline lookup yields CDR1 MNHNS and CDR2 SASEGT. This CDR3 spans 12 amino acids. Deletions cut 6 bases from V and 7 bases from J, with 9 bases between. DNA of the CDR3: TGTGCCAGCAGCGCTCGGGGCGGGGAGCTGTTTTTT. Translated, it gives CASSARGGELFF.

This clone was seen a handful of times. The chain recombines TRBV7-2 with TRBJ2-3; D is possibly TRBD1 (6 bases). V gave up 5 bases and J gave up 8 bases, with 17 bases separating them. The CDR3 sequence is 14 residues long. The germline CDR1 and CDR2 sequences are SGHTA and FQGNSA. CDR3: CASSEQAQGRTQYF. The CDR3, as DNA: TGTGCCAGCAGCGAACAAGCACAGGGTCGTACGCAGTATTTT.

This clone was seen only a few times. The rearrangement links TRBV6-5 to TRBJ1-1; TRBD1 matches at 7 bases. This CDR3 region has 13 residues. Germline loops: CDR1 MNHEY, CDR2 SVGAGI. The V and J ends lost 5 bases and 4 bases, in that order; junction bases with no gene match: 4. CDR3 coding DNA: TGTGCCAGCAGTCTCAGGGGGACCACTGAAGCTTTCTTT. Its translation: CASSLRGTTEAFF.

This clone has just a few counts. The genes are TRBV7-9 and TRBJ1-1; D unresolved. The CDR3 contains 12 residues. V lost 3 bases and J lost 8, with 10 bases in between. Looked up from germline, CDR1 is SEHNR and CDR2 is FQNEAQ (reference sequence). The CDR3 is CASSLQVGEAFF. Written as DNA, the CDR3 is TGTGCCAGCAGCTTGCAGGTAGGAGAAGCTTTCTTT.

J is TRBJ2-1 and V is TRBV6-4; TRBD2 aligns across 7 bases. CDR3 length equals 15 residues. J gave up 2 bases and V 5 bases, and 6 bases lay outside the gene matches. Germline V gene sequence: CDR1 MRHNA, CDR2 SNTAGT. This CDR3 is CASSPLGGTYNEQFF. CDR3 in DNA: TGTGCCAGCAGTCCACTGGGGGGGACCTACAATGAGCAGTTCTTC.

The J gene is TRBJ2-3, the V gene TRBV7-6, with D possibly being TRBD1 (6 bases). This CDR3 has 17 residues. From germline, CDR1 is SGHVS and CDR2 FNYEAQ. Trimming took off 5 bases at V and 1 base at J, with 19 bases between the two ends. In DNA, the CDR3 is TGTGCCAGCAGCCTGGGGGCTATCGGGGTGCGCACAGATACGCAGTATTTT. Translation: CASSLGAIGVRTDTQYF.

CDR3 protein: CASSLRSTGLGGNEQFF. As DNA, the CDR3 is TGCGCCAGCAGCTTGCGTTCTACAGGTCTCGGAGGGAATGAGCAGTTCTTC. The chain couples TRBV5-1 to TRBJ2-1, with D possibly TRBD2 on 6 matching bases. This CDR3 comprises 17 residues. V lost 1 base and J lost 7, with 21 bases in between. Germline lookup yields CDR1 SGHRS and CDR2 YFSETQ.

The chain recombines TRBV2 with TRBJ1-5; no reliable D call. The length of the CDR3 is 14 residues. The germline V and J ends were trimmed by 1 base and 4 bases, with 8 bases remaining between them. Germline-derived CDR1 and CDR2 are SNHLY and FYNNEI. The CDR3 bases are TGTGCCAGCAGTGAAGTGCCAACAAATCAGCCCCAGCATTTT. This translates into CASSEVPTNQPQHF.

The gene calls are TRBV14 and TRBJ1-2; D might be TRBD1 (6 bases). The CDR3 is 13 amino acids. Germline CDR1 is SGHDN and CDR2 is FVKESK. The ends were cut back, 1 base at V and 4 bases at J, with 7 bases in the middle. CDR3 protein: CASSQGQVYGYTF. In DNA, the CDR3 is TGTGCCAGCAGCCAAGGACAGGTCTATGGCTACACCTTC. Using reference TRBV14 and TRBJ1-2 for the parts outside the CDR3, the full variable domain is EAGVTQFPSHSVIEKGQTVTLRCDPISGHDNLYWYRRVMGKEIKFLLHFVKESKQDESGMPNNRFLAERTGGTYSTLKVQPAELEDSGVYFCASSQGQVYGYTFGSGTRLTVV.

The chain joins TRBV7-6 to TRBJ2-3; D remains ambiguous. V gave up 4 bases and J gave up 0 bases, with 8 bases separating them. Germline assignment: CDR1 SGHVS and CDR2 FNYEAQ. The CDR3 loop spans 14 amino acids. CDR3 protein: CASSYYTSTDTQYF. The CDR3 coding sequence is TGTGCCAGCAGCTATTATACTAGCACAGATACGCAGTATTTT.

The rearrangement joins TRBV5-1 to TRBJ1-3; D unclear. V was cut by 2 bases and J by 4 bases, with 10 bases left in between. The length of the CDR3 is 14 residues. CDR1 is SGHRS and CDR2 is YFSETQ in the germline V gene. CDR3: CASSLDTGGNTIYF. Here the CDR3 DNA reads TGCGCCAGCAGCTTAGACACTGGGGGAAACACCATATATTTT.

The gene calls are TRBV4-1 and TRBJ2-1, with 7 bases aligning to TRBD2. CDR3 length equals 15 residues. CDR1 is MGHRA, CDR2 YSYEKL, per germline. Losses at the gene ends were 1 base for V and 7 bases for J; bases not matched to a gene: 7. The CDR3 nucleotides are TGCGCCAGCAGCCAAGCCGGGACTATCATAAATGAGCAGTTCTTC. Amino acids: CASSQAGTIINEQFF.

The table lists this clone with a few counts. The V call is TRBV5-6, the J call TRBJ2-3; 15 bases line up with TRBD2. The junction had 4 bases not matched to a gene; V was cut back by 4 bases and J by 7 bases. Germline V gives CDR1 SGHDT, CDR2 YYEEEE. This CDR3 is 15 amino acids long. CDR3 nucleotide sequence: TGTGCCAGCAGCGGACTAGCGGGGGGGCAAAATACGCAGTATTTT. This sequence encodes CASSGLAGGQNTQYF.

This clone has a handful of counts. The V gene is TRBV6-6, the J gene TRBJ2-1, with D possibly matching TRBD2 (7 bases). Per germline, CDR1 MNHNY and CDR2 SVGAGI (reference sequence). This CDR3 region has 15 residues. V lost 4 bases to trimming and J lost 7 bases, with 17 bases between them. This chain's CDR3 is CASSWKGGPVNEQFF. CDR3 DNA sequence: TGTGCCAGCAGTTGGAAGGGGGGGCCAGTGAATGAGCAGTTCTTC.

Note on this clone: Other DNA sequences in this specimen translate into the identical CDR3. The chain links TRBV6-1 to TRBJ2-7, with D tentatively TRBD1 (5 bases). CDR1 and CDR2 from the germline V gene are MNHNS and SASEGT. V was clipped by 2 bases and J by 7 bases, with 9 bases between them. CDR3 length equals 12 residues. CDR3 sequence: CASSEQGYEQYF. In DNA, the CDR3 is TGTGCCAGCAGTGAACAGGGATATGAGCAGTACTTC.

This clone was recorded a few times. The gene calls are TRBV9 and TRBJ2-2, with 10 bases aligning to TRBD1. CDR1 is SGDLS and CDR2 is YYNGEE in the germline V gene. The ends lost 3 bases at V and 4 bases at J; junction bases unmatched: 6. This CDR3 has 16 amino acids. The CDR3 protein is CASSAPGTGVTGELFF. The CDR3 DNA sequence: TGTGCCAGCAGCGCCCCCGGGACAGGGGTCACCGGGGAGCTGTTTTTT. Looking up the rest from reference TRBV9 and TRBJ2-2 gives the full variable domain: DSGVTQTPKHLITATGQRVTLRCSPRSGDLSVYWYQQSLDQGLQFLIQYYNGEERAKGNILERFSAQQFPDLHSELNLSSLELGDSALYFCASSAPGTGVTGELFFGEGSRLTVL.

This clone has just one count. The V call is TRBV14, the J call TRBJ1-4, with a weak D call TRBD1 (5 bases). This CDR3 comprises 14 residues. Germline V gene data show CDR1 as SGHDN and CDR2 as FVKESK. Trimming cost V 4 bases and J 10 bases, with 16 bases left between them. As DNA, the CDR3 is TGTGCCAGCAGCCCTCAGCAGGGCCGGCTAAAACTGTTTTTT. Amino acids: CASSPQQGRLKLFF.

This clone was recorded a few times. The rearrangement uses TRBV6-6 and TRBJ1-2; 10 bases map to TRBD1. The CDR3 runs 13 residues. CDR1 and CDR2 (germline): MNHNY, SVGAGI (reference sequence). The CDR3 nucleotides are TGTGCTACCACGAGACAGGGGGCACATGGCTACACCTTC. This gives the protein CATTRQGAHGYTF.

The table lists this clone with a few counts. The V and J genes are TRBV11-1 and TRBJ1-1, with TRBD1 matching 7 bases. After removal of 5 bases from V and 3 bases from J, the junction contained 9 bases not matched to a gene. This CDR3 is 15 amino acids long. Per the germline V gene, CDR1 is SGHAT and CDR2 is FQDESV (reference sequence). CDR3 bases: TGTGCCAGCAGCGGACAGGAAAGGGAAGACACTGAAGCTTTCTTT. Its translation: CASSGQEREDTEAFF.